These 18 T cell receptor beta chains came from one sample sequenced in a study of T cells after yellow fever vaccination. Using its own MiXCR run on the 5' RACE reads, TCRdb lists one record per CDR3 protein. Altogether about 340,000 distinct CDR3 sequences are present, 8.5% to 9% being singletons, with the ten largest covering more than 15%. The starting material was PBMCs, obtained on the day of the first yellow fever vaccination. The receptors were sampled from a man between 18 and 35 years old who received the YFV17D yellow fever vaccine.

This clonotype was observed at least ten times. The chain combines TRBV2 with TRBJ1-5; weak D call: TRBD1 (5 bases). V was trimmed by 1 base and J by 9 bases, leaving 13 bases between them. Germline CDR1 is SNHLY and CDR2 is FYNNEI. The CDR3 loop spans 14 amino acids. The CDR3 DNA reads as TGTGCCAGCAGTGAAGAGGCGGGGCCCCCGCCCCAGCATTTT. Translating it yields CASSEEAGPPPQHF.

This chain joins TRBV29-1 and TRBJ1-2; 8 bases line up with TRBD1. The CDR3 has 16 amino acids. The V gene's germline CDR1 is SQVTM and CDR2 ANQGSEA. The V and J ends lost 7 bases and 9 bases, in that order; junction bases with no gene match: 22. The chain's CDR3 is CSAWDRRTGPAIRYTF. CDR3 DNA: TGCAGCGCCTGGGACAGGCGGACGGGGCCCGCTATTCGCTACACCTTC.

The chain recombines TRBV2 with TRBJ2-7; perhaps D is TRBD1 or TRBD2 (5 bases each). Germline V lookup: CDR1 SNHLY, CDR2 FYNNEI. V dropped 6 bases and J dropped 7 bases, with 16 bases sitting between them. The CDR3 contains 13 residues. The CDR3 reads CASSRDLRREQYF. The CDR3 region has the DNA TGTGCCAGCAGCCGGGACCTCAGACGGGAGCAGTACTTC.

In its sample, this clonotype was seen a few times. The V gene is TRBV15, the J gene TRBJ2-3, with D possibly TRBD2 on 5 matching bases. The V end was cut by 5 bases, the J end by 5 bases, with 11 bases between. The CDR3 consists of 13 residues. Per the germline V gene, CDR1 is LNHNV and CDR2 is YYDKDF (reference sequence). CDR3 region: CATSVQRVDTQYF. CDR3 nucleotides: TGTGCCACCAGCGTGCAGAGGGTAGATACGCAGTATTTT.

The V and J genes are TRBV4-3 and TRBJ1-4; 9 nucleotides align to TRBD1. V lost 4 bases, J lost 5 bases, and 11 bases stayed unmatched. The CDR3 length is 17 residues. The germline CDR1 and CDR2 sequences are LGHNA and YSLEER. The CDR3 sequence is CASSPIPVGQGNEKLFF. Here the CDR3 DNA reads TGCGCCAGCAGCCCAATACCGGTGGGACAGGGAAATGAAAAACTGTTTTTT.

This clonotype was observed a handful of times. The chain couples TRBV2 to TRBJ1-1, with unresolved D. V dropped 6 bases and J dropped 2 bases, with 10 bases sitting between them. Looked up from germline, CDR1 is SNHLY and CDR2 is FYNNEI. The CDR3 consists of 13 residues. In DNA, the CDR3 is TGTGCCAGCAGGTATGTCAGCAACACTGAAGCTTTCTTT. It encodes CASRYVSNTEAFF.

This clonotype was recorded a few times. CDR3 in DNA: TGTGCCAGCAGTCGACGACAGGGAAGAAACACTGAAGCTTTCTTT. Residues: CASSRRQGRNTEAFF. This chain joins TRBV5-8 and TRBJ1-1; 7 positions match TRBD1. CDR1 SGHTS and CDR2 YDEGEE come from the germline V gene. V lost 5 bases, J lost 2 bases, and 9 bases stayed unmatched. This CDR3 is built from 15 residues.

The chain links TRBV5-1 to TRBJ1-3; TRBD1 agrees at 7 bases. Germline trimming cut 4 bases from V and 0 bases from J; bases unmatched to any gene: 10. CDR1 is SGHRS, CDR2 YFSETQ, per germline. The CDR3 runs 17 residues. This CDR3 is CASSVMTQGFSGNTIYF. The CDR3 nucleotides are TGCGCCAGCAGCGTCATGACACAGGGGTTCTCTGGAAACACCATATATTTT. The variable domain in full, with the rest retrieved from reference TRBV5-1 and TRBJ1-3, is KAGVTQTPRYLIKTRGQQVTLSCSPISGHRSVSWYQQTPGQGLQFLFEYFSETQRNKGNFPGRFSGRQFSNSRSEMNVSTLELGDSALYLCASSVMTQGFSGNTIYFGEGSWLTVV.

Ten or more counts support this clonotype. V usage is TRBV7-2 and J usage is TRBJ1-1, with a possible D match to TRBD1 (6 bases). Germline CDR1 SGHTA, CDR2 FQGNSA. The CDR3 contains 13 residues. Trimming cost V 1 base and J 7 bases, with 10 bases left between them. The CDR3 DNA sequence: TGTGCCAGCAGCTTAGGTACAGGGTATGAAGCTTTCTTT. This sequence encodes CASSLGTGYEAFF. Full variable domain (remainder filled in from reference TRBV7-2 and TRBJ1-1): GAGVSQSPSNKVTEKGKDVELRCDPISGHTALYWYRQSLGQGLEFLIYFQGNSAPDKSGLPSDRFSAERTGGSVSTLTIQRTQQEDSAVYLCASSLGTGYEAFFGQGTRLTVV.

This clonotype was seen more than once but under ten times. V and J are TRBV25-1 and TRBJ2-5, with TRBD2 identical over 10 bases. This CDR3 has 15 residues. After removal of 8 bases from V and 5 bases from J, the junction contained 11 bases not matched to a gene. Germline V CDR1 and CDR2: MGHDK, SYGVNS. The CDR3 region is CASVGTSEAWETQYF. The CDR3 coding sequence is TGTGCCAGCGTGGGGACTAGCGAGGCGTGGGAGACCCAGTACTTC.

This clonotype came up a few times. This chain joins TRBV7-2 and TRBJ1-2; the D gene is possibly TRBD1 (6 bases). There are 15 residues in the CDR3. Germline V gene sequence: CDR1 SGHTA, CDR2 FQGNSA. Trimming removed 2 bases from V and 6 bases from J, with 16 bases in between. The CDR3 reads CASSLRYRAGDGYTF. Here the CDR3 DNA reads TGTGCCAGCAGCTTACGATACAGGGCGGGAGATGGCTACACCTTC. Variable domain in full (rest from reference TRBV7-2 and TRBJ1-2): GAGVSQSPSNKVTEKGKDVELRCDPISGHTALYWYRQSLGQGLEFLIYFQGNSAPDKSGLPSDRFSAERTGGSVSTLTIQRTQQEDSAVYLCASSLRYRAGDGYTFGSGTRLTVV.

V and J are TRBV11-2 and TRBJ1-5; D is uncertain. Germline V gene data show CDR1 as SGHAT and CDR2 as FQNNGV. V dropped 6 bases and J dropped 4 bases, with 10 bases sitting between them. This CDR3 comprises 13 residues. CDR3 residues: CASRGSPNQPQHF. CDR3 DNA: TGTGCCAGCAGGGGGAGTCCAAATCAGCCCCAGCATTTT.

About this clonotype itself: Just one base apart from a much larger clone, this may be a read error. The V and J genes are TRBV11-2 and TRBJ2-3; 9 nucleotides align to TRBD2. CDR1 is SGHAT and CDR2 is FQNNGV in the germline V gene. This CDR3 has 16 residues. The V and J ends lost 1 base and 5 bases, in that order; junction bases with no gene match: 7. CDR3 amino acids: CASSLAAGGPKDTQYF. The CDR3 DNA sequence: TGTGCCAGCAGCTTAGCGGCGGGGGGGCCGAAAGATACGCAGTATTTT.

This rearrangement joins TRBV12-3 or TRBV12-4 to TRBJ1-4; D is unresolved. The CDR3 totals 17 residues. Trimming removed 1 base at V and 8 bases at J, with 20 bases between. The CDR3 protein is CASSLDLQAGPSEKLFF. The CDR3 DNA sequence: TGTGCCAGCAGTTTAGACTTACAAGCGGGCCCGTCCGAAAAACTGTTTTTT.

The chain has TRBV6-5 and TRBJ1-2; D remains ambiguous. Per germline, CDR1 MNHEY and CDR2 SVGAGI. CDR3 length equals 14 residues. Deletions cut 0 bases from V and 8 bases from J, with 13 bases between. CDR3 sequence reads: CASSYSTEGRGYTF. CDR3 bases: TGTGCCAGCAGTTACTCAACCGAGGGAAGGGGCTACACCTTC.

The rearrangement uses TRBV7-2 and TRBJ2-1, with D uncertain. The CDR3 sequence is 18 residues long. CDR1 and CDR2 (germline): SGHTA, FQGNSA. Trimming shortened V by 2 bases and J by 0 bases, and 17 bases separated the two germline ends. CDR3 region: CASSLRTSSLSSYNEQFF. In nucleotides, the CDR3 is TGTGCCAGCAGCTTACGCACAAGTTCTCTAAGCTCCTACAATGAGCAGTTCTTC.

The J gene is TRBJ2-2, the V gene TRBV11-2, with 8 bases matching TRBD1. This CDR3 is 19 amino acids long. Germline-derived CDR1 and CDR2 are SGHAT and FQNNGV. V lost 5 bases, J lost 4 bases, and 18 bases stayed unmatched. CDR3 bases: TGTGCCAGCAGCCTGGACAGGGTTTCCTCGCCGCTCGGCACCGGGGAGCTGTTTTTT. The encoded protein is CASSLDRVSSPLGTGELFF.

This clonotype was seen only a few times. V gene TRBV9 combines with J gene TRBJ2-7, with TRBD2 matching 8 bases. The CDR3 runs to 16 residues. Trimming cost V 3 bases and J 2 bases; bases outside gene matches: 10. Germline CDR1 SGDLS, CDR2 YYNGEE. CDR3 DNA sequence: TGTGCCAGCAGCGGCCCCGGGGCTAGCGGGCCCTACGAGCAGTACTTC. This translates into CASSGPGASGPYEQYF.